The sequence of this T cell receptor (beta chain) was determined in a study of blood T cells in healthy people across ages. The use of a sample-barcoded 5' primer and a J-beta primer mix characterized a second PCR of roughly 6 to 11 cycles. TCRdb fed the 5' RACE reads into MiXCR, producing one record per CDR3 protein. The sample lists over a million distinct CDR3 sequences, under 30% occurring once. V was clipped by 5 bases and J by 1 base, with 8 bases between them. The CDR3 consists of 13 residues. CDR1 is SGHAT, CDR2 FQNNGV, per germline. This sample was also put to use in a study of T cells of mothers and their children. Per that study: Comparable shaping of TCR recombination output by thymic selection was observed in related and unrelated pairs.

This sequence joins TRBV11-2 and TRBJ1-1; D is unclear. The receptor was isolated from a girl aged 2 to 9 in good health. Sequenced: blood. The CDR3 is CASSPHENTEAFF. In nucleotides, the CDR3 is TGTGCCAGCAGCCCCCACGAGAACACTGAAGCTTTCTTT.